This T cell receptor (beta chain) appears in the sequencing data of a study of sequential checkpoint blockade in melanoma. Study information: More than 20 patients had tumor biopsies before treatment and at week 13.

Sequenced by immunoSEQ multiplex PCR; TCRdb stores in-frame clones only, minus some. The data hold about 540 clones, with about a fifth observed a single time. Treatment indicated: randomized to nivolumab then ipilimumab (arm A) or the reverse (arm B). CDR1 and CDR2 (germline): MGHDK, SYGVNS. V lost 2 bases, J lost 2 bases, and 7 bases lay in between. CDR3 length: 13 residues. The chain combines TRBV25-1 with TRBJ2-7; D gene unclear. The clonotype was recovered from a human donor with melanoma. The sample here was tumor tissue (inferred from file names), taken from a patient given nivolumab and ipilimumab in sequence. Here the CDR3 DNA reads TGTGCCAGCAGTGAACCCGGAACCTACGAGCAGTACTTC. Its protein is CASSEPGTYEQYF.